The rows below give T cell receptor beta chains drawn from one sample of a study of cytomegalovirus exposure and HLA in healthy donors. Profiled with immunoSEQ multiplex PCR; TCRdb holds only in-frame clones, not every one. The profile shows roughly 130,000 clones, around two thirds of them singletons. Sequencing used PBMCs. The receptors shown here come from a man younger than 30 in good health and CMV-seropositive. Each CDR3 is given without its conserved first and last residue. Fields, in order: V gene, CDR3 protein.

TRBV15 ATSRVGSGPH
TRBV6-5 ASSYLGTGWDTEAF
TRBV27 ASSLSQMNTEAF
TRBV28 ASSFLTLSLRNEQF
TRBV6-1 ASHPGQGAYYEQY
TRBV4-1 ASSRDSRTYEQY
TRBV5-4 ASSVGAGDTIY
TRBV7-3 ASSLGGRSTGELF
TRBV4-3 ASSPEAGYMNNQPQH
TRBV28 ASTSWGRMNTEAF
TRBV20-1 SADGQKTQY
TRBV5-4 ASTPSGGKTEAF
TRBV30 ACSRTFNYGYT
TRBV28 ATEDSTNYGYT
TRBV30 AWGTGGDQETQY
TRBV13 ASSYGLAEPYEQY
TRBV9 ASRRLAGDTGELF
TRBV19 ATRRAGGWTGELF